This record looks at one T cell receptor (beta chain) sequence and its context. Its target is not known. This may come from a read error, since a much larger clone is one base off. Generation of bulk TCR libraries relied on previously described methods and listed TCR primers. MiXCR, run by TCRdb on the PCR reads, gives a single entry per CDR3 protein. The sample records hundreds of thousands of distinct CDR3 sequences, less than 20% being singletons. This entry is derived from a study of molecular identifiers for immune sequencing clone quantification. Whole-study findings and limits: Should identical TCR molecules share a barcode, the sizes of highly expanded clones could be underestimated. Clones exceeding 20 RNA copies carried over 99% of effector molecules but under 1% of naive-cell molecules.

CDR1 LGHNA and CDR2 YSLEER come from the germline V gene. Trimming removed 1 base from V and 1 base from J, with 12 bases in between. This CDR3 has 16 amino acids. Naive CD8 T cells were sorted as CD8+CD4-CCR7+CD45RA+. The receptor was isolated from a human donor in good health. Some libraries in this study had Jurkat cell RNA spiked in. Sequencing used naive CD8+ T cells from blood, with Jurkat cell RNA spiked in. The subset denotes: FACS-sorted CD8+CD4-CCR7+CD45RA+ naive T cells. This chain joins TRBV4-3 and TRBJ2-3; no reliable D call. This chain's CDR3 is CASSQASTVRTDTQYF. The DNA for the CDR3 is TGCGCCAGCAGCCAAGCCTCCACGGTGCGCACAGATACGCAGTATTTT.